Listed here are 20 T cell receptor beta chains from one sample, sequenced in a study of T cells in Graves' hyperthyroidism and ophthalmopathy. Amplified TCR beta CDR3 regions came from RNA transcripts. The TCR CDR3 was amplified in a first-round RT-PCR using the HTBI primer set. Each CDR3 protein gets one entry after TCRdb re-called the multiplex PCR reads with MiXCR. Of 450,000 to 600,000 distinct CDR3 sequences detected, 15% to 20% appear once; the ten largest clones hold approximately 50%. The sequenced material came from blood. These receptors were obtained from a man in his forties or fifties with Graves' ophthalmopathy.

Many counts were recorded for this clonotype. The chain recombines TRBV7-2 with TRBJ2-3, with D perhaps TRBD2 (6 bases). Trimming left V 1 base short and J 0 bases short, with 11 bases between. This CDR3 contains 16 residues. Per germline, CDR1 SGHTA and CDR2 FQGNSA. This chain's CDR3 is CASSLGWRGSTDTQYF. The CDR3 nucleotides are TGTGCCAGCAGCTTAGGTTGGCGGGGTAGCACAGATACGCAGTATTTT.

This clonotype was seen a few times. V and J are TRBV20-1 and TRBJ2-1; 10 bases fit TRBD2. Germline trimming cut 4 bases from V and 6 bases from J; bases unmatched to any gene: 12. CDR1 is DFQATT and CDR2 is SNEGSKA in the germline V gene (reference sequence). This CDR3 is 16 amino acids long. Written as DNA, the CDR3 is TGCAGTGCTACAAGCGGGAGGGCCGTAGGGGCCAATGAGCAGTTCTTC. This sequence encodes CSATSGRAVGANEQFF.

This clonotype was observed a handful of times. The V and J genes are TRBV28 and TRBJ1-5, with TRBD1 as a possible D gene (6 bases). The V end lost 5 bases, the J end lost 0 bases, and 20 bases lay between the germline ends. Germline CDR1 reads MDHEN; CDR2 reads SYDVKM. This CDR3 contains 18 residues. The CDR3 DNA reads TGTGCCAGCAGTCTACCGGGACACCCGGCTGATAGCAATCAGCCCCAGCATTTT. Translation: CASSLPGHPADSNQPQHF. The full variable domain, completed using reference TRBV28 and TRBJ1-5, is DVKVTQSSRYLVKRTGEKVFLECVQDMDHENMFWYRQDPGLGLRLIYFSYDVKMKEKGDIPEGYSVSREKKERFSLILESASTNQTSMYLCASSLPGHPADSNQPQHFGDGTRLSIL.

The chain joins TRBV18 to TRBJ2-3; TRBD1 is a possible D gene (8 bases). Trimming stripped 3 bases from V and 7 bases from J, with 26 bases between. The germline CDR1 and CDR2 sequences are KGHSH and LQKENI. CDR3 size: 18 residues. CDR3 DNA: TGTGCCAGCTCACCGTCCACCGGGAGGCAGGGGGCAGGGAATACGCAGTATTTT. Its protein is CASSPSTGRQGAGNTQYF.

This clonotype was seen many times. The chain combines TRBV2 with TRBJ2-7; 8 positions match TRBD1. Germline CDR1 is SNHLY and CDR2 is FYNNEI. V shed 4 bases, J shed 3 bases, and the junction held 2 bases outside the gene matches. The CDR3 is 13 amino acids. CDR3 nucleotide sequence: TGTGCCAGCAGTGCCGACAGGGGCTACGAGCAGTACTTC. This codes for CASSADRGYEQYF. The full variable domain, in which reference TRBV2 and TRBJ2-7 provide the parts outside the CDR3, is EPEVTQTPSHQVTQMGQEVILRCVPISNHLYFYWYRQILGQKVEFLVSFYNNEISEKSEIFDDQFSVERPDGSNFTLKIRSTKLEDSAMYFCASSADRGYEQYFGPGTRLTVT.

In this sample, this clonotype turned up a few times. This chain links TRBV6-2 or TRBV6-3 with TRBJ1-5; D perhaps matches TRBD1 (6 bases). Trimming left V 7 bases short and J 1 base short, with 8 bases between. Germline CDR1 reads MNHEY; CDR2 reads SVGEGT. The CDR3 runs to 13 residues. This CDR3 is CASTGASNQPQHF. DNA for the CDR3: TGTGCCAGCACAGGGGCGAGCAATCAGCCCCAGCATTTT.

This clonotype was counted at least ten times. The rearrangement uses TRBV20-1 and TRBJ2-1; TRBD2 agrees at 11 bases. Per germline, CDR1 DFQATT and CDR2 SNEGSKA (reference sequence). Trimming took 6 bases from V and 1 from J; bases not matched to a gene: 14. The CDR3 is 18 residues long. In nucleotides, the CDR3 is TGCAGTGCCCATACCGGGACTAGCGGCATTGGGTCCTACAATGAGCAGTTCTTC. The encoded protein is CSAHTGTSGIGSYNEQFF.

This clonotype showed up many times. This chain uses TRBV18 with TRBJ2-3, with no clear D. CDR1 and CDR2 (germline): KGHSH, LQKENI. The V end lost 6 bases, the J end lost 0 bases, and 13 bases lay between the germline ends. This CDR3 has 15 residues. The CDR3 here is CASSKLSESTDTQYF. The CDR3 DNA is TGTGCCAGCTCTAAATTAAGCGAAAGCACAGATACGCAGTATTTT.

This clonotype was counted between two and nine times. A clone one base away is much larger, so this may be a read error. The chain links TRBV12-3 or TRBV12-4 to TRBJ2-1; D is undetermined. The CDR3 has 14 amino acids. CDR3 residues: CAGSLGRRSHEQFF. CDR3 DNA: TGTGCCGGCAGTCTGGGCCGTAGGAGCCATGAGCAGTTCTTC.

This clonotype was counted between two and nine times. The chain couples TRBV7-9 to TRBJ1-2; perhaps TRBD1 as D (6 bases). Trimming stripped 1 base from V and 4 bases from J, with 10 bases between. The length of the CDR3 is 14 residues. The V gene's germline CDR1 is SEHNR and CDR2 FQNEAQ (reference sequence). The CDR3 coding sequence is TGTGCCAGCAGCTTAGAGGGGGGACTCTATGGCTACACCTTC. It codes for CASSLEGGLYGYTF. Looking up the rest from reference TRBV7-9 and TRBJ1-2 gives the full variable domain: DTGVSQNPRHKITKRGQNVTFRCDPISEHNRLYWYRQTLGQGPEFLTYFQNEAQLEKSRLLSDRFSAERPKGSFSTLEIQRTEQGDSAMYLCASSLEGGLYGYTFGSGTRLTVV.

Points on this clonotype: This may arise from a read error, as a much more abundant clone is one base away. The chain uses TRBV12-3 or TRBV12-4 and TRBJ2-1; tentatively, D is TRBD1 (6 bases). The CDR3 has 13 amino acids. The CDR3 DNA sequence: TGTGCCAACTCAAACAGGGCGCGCAATGAGCAGCTCTTC. This sequence encodes CANSNRARNEQLF.

In its sample, this clonotype was seen many times. V and J are TRBV28 and TRBJ1-1; TRBD1 might be the D (5 bases). Germline CDR1 and CDR2: MDHEN and SYDVKM. V lost 4 bases to trimming and J lost 1 base, with 13 bases between them. The CDR3 totals 15 residues. CDR3 in DNA: TGTGCCAGCAGTTCCTTCCTCGGACAGAACACTGAAGCTTTCTTT. It yields the protein CASSSFLGQNTEAFF.

This clonotype was seen at least ten times. V usage is TRBV5-5 and J usage is TRBJ2-3; D perhaps matches TRBD2 (6 bases). The CDR3 has 15 residues. Germline lookup yields CDR1 SGHKS and CDR2 YYEKEE (reference sequence). Trimming took 0 bases from V and 5 from J, leaving 13 bases between them. CDR3 amino acids: CASSLGLATEDTQYF. The CDR3 nucleotides read TGTGCCAGCAGCTTGGGGCTAGCGACGGAAGATACGCAGTATTTT.

V is TRBV7-9 and J is TRBJ2-1; 8 bases agree with TRBD1. The CDR3 spans 15 residues. Per germline, CDR1 SEHNR and CDR2 FQNEAQ (reference sequence). Germline trimming cut 1 base from V and 6 bases from J; bases unmatched to any gene: 5. CDR3 nucleotide sequence: TGTGCCAGCAGCTTAGACAGGGGGAGATTCAATGAGCAGTTCTTC. It codes for CASSLDRGRFNEQFF.

This clonotype was counted ten times or more. J is TRBJ2-5 and V is TRBV12-3 or TRBV12-4; a weak D match, TRBD2 (6 bases). CDR3 length: 14 amino acids. The V gene lost 6 bases and the J gene lost 5 bases, with 16 bases spanning the gap. CDR3 DNA sequence: TGTGCCAGCAGGCAGCGAGGGGCGGGGGAGACCCAGTACTTC. This codes for CASRQRGAGETQYF.

This clonotype was seen at least ten times. The chain has TRBV27 and TRBJ1-2; weak D call: TRBD1 (5 bases). V lost 2 bases and J 3 bases, leaving 10 bases between the germline ends. CDR3 length: 14 residues. Germline V gene data show CDR1 as MNHEY and CDR2 as SMNVEV (reference sequence). DNA of the CDR3: TGTGCCAGCAGTTTAAAGGGGACTTACTATGGCTACACCTTC. Its protein product is CASSLKGTYYGYTF.

As for this clonotype: One end of the junction fails to match germline, which may point to a read error. J is TRBJ1-5 and V is TRBV6-1, with 8 positions matching TRBD1. Germline lookup yields CDR1 MNHNS and CDR2 SASEGT. The CDR3 runs to 14 residues. The CDR3 reads CAGSRTGGNQPQHF. Here the CDR3 DNA reads TGTGCCGGCAGTAGAACAGGGGGGAATCAGCCCCAGCATTTT.

This clonotype occurred many times. This sequence joins TRBV28 and TRBJ1-1; D might be TRBD1 (5 bases). V was pared by 6 bases and J by 1 base, with 21 bases between. Germline loops: CDR1 MDHEN, CDR2 SYDVKM. The CDR3 runs 17 residues. The CDR3 DNA follows: TGTGCCAGCAGCCCAGAGGGGTTAGTTTCATGGAACACTGAAGCTTTCTTT. As protein: CASSPEGLVSWNTEAFF.

The chain is built from TRBV29-1 and TRBJ2-7; TRBD2 aligns across 10 bases. Trimming at V came to 5 bases and at J to 3 bases, leaving 4 bases not matched to a gene. CDR3 length equals 13 residues. Germline CDR1 and CDR2: SQVTM and ANQGSEA. The CDR3 nucleotides read TGCAGCGTTAGCGGGAGGGCCCTCTACGAGCAGTACTTC. Encoded protein: CSVSGRALYEQYF.

There are a few counts of this clonotype. This rearrangement joins TRBV9 to TRBJ2-3; 9 nucleotides agree with TRBD2. The trim removed 0 bases at V and 4 bases at J, leaving 9 bases unmatched. This CDR3 has 17 amino acids. Germline V gene lookup returns CDR1 SGDLS and CDR2 YYNGEE. The CDR3 protein is CASSVASSGRGADTQYF. The CDR3 nucleotides are TGTGCCAGCAGCGTAGCGAGTAGCGGGAGAGGTGCAGATACGCAGTATTTT. Variable domain in full (rest from reference TRBV9 and TRBJ2-3): DSGVTQTPKHLITATGQRVTLRCSPRSGDLSVYWYQQSLDQGLQFLIQYYNGEERAKGNILERFSAQQFPDLHSELNLSSLELGDSALYFCASSVASSGRGADTQYFGPGTRLTVL.